This T cell receptor beta chain comes out of a study of blood T cell repertoires in COVID-19. In the study overall: The United States, Italy and Spain supplied acute and convalescent COVID-19 samples. Nucleic acid was either cDNA or gDNA, and it came from T cells, B-cell-depleted T cells, or PBMCs.

This CDR3 has 15 amino acids. V trimming: 5 bases; J trimming: 3 bases; junction bases outside the gene matches: 8. From germline, CDR1 is SGHRS and CDR2 YFSETQ. Original methodology: Amplification of reference gene primers was used by the study to estimate nucleated cell counts. Here immunoSEQ multiplex PCR was the method, and the copy in TCRdb shows in-frame clones only, minus some. V, J and clone size are taken as reported in that table, and D and trimming were inferred from the DNA itself. This sample has approximately 150,000 clones; approximately 85% occur once, and the top ten carry approximately 0.99%.

The TCR sequence derives from a man aged 35 to 55 with acute or convalescent COVID-19. The source material was peripheral blood. The chain carries TRBV5-1 and TRBJ1-2, with 9 bases matching TRBD1. CDR3 protein: CASRRTGEGYYGYTF. In DNA form, the CDR3 reads TGCGCCAGCAGACGGACAGGGGAGGGGTACTATGGCTACACCTTC.